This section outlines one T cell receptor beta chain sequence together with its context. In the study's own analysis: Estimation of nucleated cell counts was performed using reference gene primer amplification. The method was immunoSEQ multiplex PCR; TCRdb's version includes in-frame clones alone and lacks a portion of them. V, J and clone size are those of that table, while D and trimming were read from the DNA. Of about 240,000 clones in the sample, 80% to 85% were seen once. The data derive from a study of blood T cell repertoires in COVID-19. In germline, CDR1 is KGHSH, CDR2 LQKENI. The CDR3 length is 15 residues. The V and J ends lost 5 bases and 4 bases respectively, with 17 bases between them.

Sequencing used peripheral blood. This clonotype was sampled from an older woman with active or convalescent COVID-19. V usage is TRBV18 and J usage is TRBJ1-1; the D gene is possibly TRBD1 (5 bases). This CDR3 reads CASSEVGGGATEAFF. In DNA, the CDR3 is TGTGCCAGCTCAGAGGTTGGGGGGGGAGCCACTGAAGCTTTCTTT.